The T cell receptor beta chain described here comes from a study of human T cells and chemical hapten exposure (dated by TCRdb to the early 2020s). In the study overall: For sensitization, 2% DPC in acetone was applied to an approximately 2 cm by approximately 2 cm area of upper inner arm skin. The study tracked peripheral blood TCR repertoire changes in vivo during primary and secondary sensitization to the hapten diphenylcyclopropenone (DPC) in alopecia patients. Alopecia areata with under or over 50% scalp involvement, alopecia totalis and alopecia universalis were represented in the patient cohort, which was mostly female. Patch testing was done on the upper back using Finn chambers containing 0.01% DPC, and results were scored after 6 days according to International Contact Dermatitis Research Group standards. For TCR sequencing, blood came from 25 to 35 alopecia patients at anywhere from one to four time points (pre-sensitization, 2, 6 and 24 weeks). Libraries were combined into a pool for sequencing, and differences in TCR yield between samples came mainly from small differences in library volumes within the pool. Patient blood was sampled pre-sensitization (week 0) and at 2, 6 and about 24 weeks after DPC sensitization. Patients additionally received weekly therapeutic DPC doses to the scalp throughout the approximately 25-week study period. Findings and caveats that apply to the study as a whole: DPC sensitization did not change the number of TCRs with a frequency above 1 in 1000, and there was no evidence of changes in global repertoire structure. Because all patients had alopecia, a presumed autoimmune disease, the immune response of the patients might differ from that of healthy individuals. Expanded TCRs formed significantly more large CDR3 similarity clusters than pre-sensitization or healthy control sets, consistent with antigen-driven responses. Repeated subsampling changed both the strength of the expansion versus patch-test correlation and the threshold at which the correlation became significant. Patch test score was positively correlated with the number of PT1 expanded TCRs, with significance at thresholds 8, 16 and 32 but not at 4.

This clonotype was seen repeatedly, ten times or more. The specificity of this receptor is unknown. No qualities accompany the bases; no much larger clone lies one base away. V was cut back by 1 base and J by 7 bases, leaving a gap of 10 bases between them. From the cysteine through the phenylalanine, the CDR3 covers 13 amino acids. Of all the DNA, just the CDR3 is kept, 39 bases in frame from base 1. CDR1 and CDR2, per the germline V gene, are MNHEY and SVGAGI. Preparation of the library involved RACE. Instrument used: NextSeq 500. Library preparation attached unique molecular identifiers to individual cDNA molecules for quantitative, reproducible TCR counting. For every blood RNA sample, sequencing covered both the TCR alpha and TCR beta chains. Processing in the source paper ran as follows. A median of around 100,000 TCRs per sample was observed, with a range of roughly 20,000 to 750,000. The Decombinator software suite was used to annotate V, J and CDR3 in the TCR reads. For PS versus PT1 abundance plots, all samples were subsampled to the same number of TCRs (28,000). TCRs were defined as expanded if absent before sensitization and observed at least eight times at the 2-week time point. TCRdb reprocessing: public reads trimmed at Q25 with fastp, clones called with MiXCR, in-frame beta chains kept. Under each unique CDR3 protein, matching rows form one entry showing the most common genes and DNA. The V and J calls follow TCRdb's processing rather than the paper's. Within this sample are roughly 380,000 distinct CDR3 sequences, with 4.5% to 5.5% of them counted one time only. The ten largest account for approximately 2.4% of the sample.

Explained via the paper, the time point label denotes: pre-sensitization, week 0. The intended sense of this specimen's treatment or condition label: therapeutic diphenylcyclopropenone sensitization with weekly scalp DPC. At every patch-test visit, the blood draw took place before the patch test was put on. Eligible patients were aged 18 to 70, diagnosed with alopecia, deemed suitable for DPC therapy, and excluded if pregnant. Total RNA was extracted from unfractionated whole blood collected in Tempus Blood RNA tubes. The rearranged chain carries TRBV6-5 and TRBJ1-1, and TRBD1 may be the D gene, going by 6 matching bases. The input for sequencing was whole blood, taken in connection with sensitization to the hapten diphenylcyclopropenone (DPC). The clonotype originates from a woman aged 45-59 years with alopecia areata. Some clones in this sample may be carry-over from other donors' samples. The sequenced DNA: TGTGCCAGCAGTTACTTCGGACAGAATGAAGCTTTCTTT. Its product reads: CASSYFGQNEAFF.